This T cell receptor (beta chain) is from a study of Graves' ophthalmopathy and Graves' hyperthyroidism. Study-level information: At the time of initial diagnosis and before any treatment, peripheral blood was collected.

RNA transcripts served as template for amplifying TCR beta CDR3 sequences. In the first round, RT-PCR was carried out with HTBI primers, and a multiplex PCR formed the second round. TCRdb called the multiplex PCR reads again in MiXCR, with one record for every CDR3 protein. Here the sample spans about 400,000 distinct CDR3 sequences, roughly 14% being singletons. The CDR3 has 13 residues. Trimming at V came to 6 bases and at J to 4 bases, leaving 4 bases not matched to a gene. Sequenced: peripheral blood. The chain has TRBV12-3 or TRBV12-4 and TRBJ1-1, with 8 nucleotides matching TRBD1. This receptor was obtained from a woman between 18 and 29 years old with stable Graves' hyperthyroidism. DNA of the CDR3: TGTGCCAGCAGACAGGGGGGGGCCACTGAAGCTTTCTTT. This gives the protein CASRQGGATEAFF.